These 32 T cell receptor beta chains came from one sample sequenced in a study of neurological immune-mediated disorders. One entry per CDR3 protein, called by TCRdb with MiXCR from the 5' RACE reads. The repertoire includes 50,000 or so distinct CDR3 sequences, 3.8% of them detected once, and roughly 7.1% sits in the top ten. Sequencing was carried out using PBMCs. These receptors all come from a man between 60 and 75 years old with multiple sclerosis.

This clonotype was recorded many times. This chain links TRBV15 with TRBJ2-2; tentatively, D is TRBD1 (5 bases). V lost 5 bases, J lost 0 bases, and 13 bases lay in between. The CDR3 sequence is 16 residues long. Germline-derived CDR1 and CDR2 are LNHNV and YYDKDF (reference sequence). Here the CDR3 reads CATSDSRFANTGELFF. CDR3 DNA: TGTGCCACCAGCGACAGTCGATTCGCGAACACCGGGGAGCTGTTTTTT.

The chain carries TRBV11-3 and TRBJ1-1; 12 bases align to TRBD1. J gave up 0 bases and V 5 bases, and 7 bases lay outside the gene matches. This CDR3 comprises 17 residues. Germline CDR1 SGHNT, CDR2 YENEEA. The chain's CDR3 is CASSLGTGGTMNTEAFF. The CDR3 bases are TGTGCCAGCAGCCTAGGGACAGGGGGCACTATGAACACTGAAGCTTTCTTT.

Ten or more counts support this clonotype. The chain is built from TRBV7-9 and TRBJ1-1; D not resolved. The CDR3 length is 11 residues. CDR1 SEHNR and CDR2 FQNEAQ come from the germline V gene (reference sequence). Trimming took off 5 bases at V and 8 bases at J, with 9 bases between the two ends. CDR3 in DNA: TGTGCCAGCAGCCTATTCGGGGAAGCTTTCTTT. It yields the protein CASSLFGEAFF.

In this sample, this clonotype turned up many times. The V gene is TRBV15, the J gene TRBJ1-1, with 7 bases matching TRBD1. This CDR3 spans 19 amino acids. Germline CDR1 reads LNHNV; CDR2 reads YYDKDF (reference sequence). V was clipped by 0 bases and J by 0 bases; unmatched bases: 13. The CDR3 DNA reads as TGTGCCACCAGCAGAGATCCGAGGAGGGCCAGGGGGATGAACACTGAAGCTTTCTTT. Its protein product is CATSRDPRRARGMNTEAFF.

This clonotype was seen at least ten times. The rearrangement uses TRBV20-1 and TRBJ2-5; 13 positions agree with TRBD2. Germline assignment: CDR1 DFQATT and CDR2 SNEGSKA (reference sequence). This CDR3 is 17 amino acids long. V lost 5 bases, J lost 5 bases, and 14 bases stayed unmatched. The CDR3 protein is CSAGGLAGVPELETQYF. The CDR3 nucleotides read TGCAGTGCTGGAGGACTAGCGGGGGTACCGGAGCTGGAGACCCAGTACTTC.

This clonotype has only a few counts. This chain joins TRBV20-1 and TRBJ2-2; perhaps TRBD1 as D (5 bases). The CDR3 consists of 13 residues. The germline gives CDR1 DFQATT, CDR2 SNEGSKA (reference sequence). The V gene lost 5 bases and the J gene lost 6 bases, with 13 bases spanning the gap. CDR3 amino acids: CSALTGKAGELFF. The DNA of the CDR3 is TGCAGTGCTCTTACAGGAAAGGCCGGGGAGCTGTTTTTT.

In this sample, this clonotype turned up many times. The genes are TRBV10-3 and TRBJ1-2; weak D call: TRBD1 (5 bases). The germline V gene encodes CDR1 ENHRY and CDR2 SYGVKD. V was clipped by 4 bases and J by 7 bases, with 22 bases between them. CDR3 length: 16 amino acids. The CDR3 loop reads CAISVIPDTKRSGYTF. The CDR3 bases are TGTGCCATCAGTGTAATTCCGGACACCAAAAGGAGTGGCTACACCTTC.

This clonotype was seen repeatedly, ten times or more. V is TRBV11-2 and J is TRBJ1-2; the D is unclear. Trimming took off 7 bases at V and 4 bases at J, with 10 bases between the two ends. CDR3 size: 12 residues. CDR1 SGHAT and CDR2 FQNNGV come from the germline V gene. The CDR3 coding sequence is TGTGCCAGCACCCTCGGCACCTATGGCTACACCTTC. Its protein product is CASTLGTYGYTF.

This clonotype was seen a few times. The CDR3 bases are TGTGCCAGCAGTGGAACAGGGGGCGGAGAGACCCAGTACTTC. Its protein is CASSGTGGGETQYF. The chain carries TRBV12-3 or TRBV12-4 and TRBJ2-5, with 9 bases that match TRBD1. There are 14 residues in the CDR3. The V segment lost 5 bases and the J segment 4 bases; nucleotides outside the gene matches: 5.

Ten or more counts support this clonotype. V is TRBV12-3 or TRBV12-4 and J is TRBJ2-1; D is unclear. V dropped 5 bases and J dropped 8 bases, with 10 bases sitting between them. This CDR3 is 12 amino acids long. CDR3 in DNA: TGTGCCAGCAGTCCGTTAGGGTATGAGCAGTTCTTC. Residues: CASSPLGYEQFF.

The chain carries TRBV24-1 and TRBJ2-5; 8 positions match TRBD1. The CDR3 loop spans 15 amino acids. CDR1 KGHDR and CDR2 SFDVKD come from the germline V gene. Trimming took 1 base from V and 2 from J; bases not matched to a gene: 2. The CDR3, as DNA: TGTGCCACCAGTGATTTCAGGGGGCAACAAGAGACCCAGTACTTC. Translated, it gives CATSDFRGQQETQYF.

In regard to this clonotype: This may stem from a read error, because a much larger clone lies one nucleotide away. The chain uses TRBV7-2 and TRBJ2-3; no firm D call. The germline V gene has CDR1 SGHTA and CDR2 FQGNSA. The CDR3 totals 12 residues. The CDR3 bases are TGTGACAGCAGCTTCCAGTTAGATACGCAGTATTTT. This sequence encodes CDSSFQLDTQYF.

The table lists this clonotype with many counts. The rearrangement links TRBV5-1 to TRBJ1-2; D not certain. CDR1 is SGHRS, CDR2 YFSETQ, per germline. Trimming removed 4 bases from V and 8 bases from J, with 15 bases in between. The CDR3 sequence is 13 residues long. The CDR3 sequence is CASSEFTVGGYTF. In DNA, the CDR3 is TGCGCCAGCAGCGAATTTACGGTGGGCGGCTACACCTTC. Variable domain in full (rest from reference TRBV5-1 and TRBJ1-2): KAGVTQTPRYLIKTRGQQVTLSCSPISGHRSVSWYQQTPGQGLQFLFEYFSETQRNKGNFPGRFSGRQFSNSRSEMNVSTLELGDSALYLCASSEFTVGGYTFGSGTRLTVV.

This clonotype was observed at least ten times. J is TRBJ1-2 and V is TRBV5-1; TRBD1 agrees at 7 bases. The J segment lost 4 bases and the V segment lost 0 bases, leaving 9 bases of the junction unmatched. Germline V gives CDR1 SGHRS, CDR2 YFSETQ. The CDR3 sequence is 16 residues long. CDR3 protein: CASSLGGDSNLYGYTF. CDR3 DNA sequence: TGCGCCAGCAGCTTGGGCGGGGACAGCAACCTCTATGGCTACACCTTC. Full variable domain (missing parts from reference TRBV5-1 and TRBJ1-2): KAGVTQTPRYLIKTRGQQVTLSCSPISGHRSVSWYQQTPGQGLQFLFEYFSETQRNKGNFPGRFSGRQFSNSRSEMNVSTLELGDSALYLCASSLGGDSNLYGYTFGSGTRLTVV.

The chain uses TRBV27 and TRBJ1-5, with unresolved D. CDR1 is MNHEY and CDR2 is SMNVEV in the germline V gene (reference sequence). The germline V and J ends were trimmed by 3 bases and 0 bases, with 6 bases remaining between them. CDR3 length: 14 residues. This chain's CDR3 is CASSFIGSNQPQHF. The CDR3, as DNA: TGTGCCAGCAGTTTTATCGGTAGCAATCAGCCCCAGCATTTT.

This clonotype showed up many times. The rearrangement joins TRBV5-1 to TRBJ1-5, with unresolved D. The V end lost 4 bases, the J end lost 1 base, and 12 bases lay between the germline ends. CDR1 and CDR2 from the germline V gene are SGHRS and YFSETQ. This CDR3 comprises 15 residues. CDR3 in amino acids: CASSPTGPSNQPQHF. CDR3 nucleotides: TGCGCCAGCAGCCCCACGGGCCCCAGCAATCAGCCCCAGCATTTT. Together with reference TRBV5-1 and TRBJ1-5, the CDR3 gives the full variable domain: KAGVTQTPRYLIKTRGQQVTLSCSPISGHRSVSWYQQTPGQGLQFLFEYFSETQRNKGNFPGRFSGRQFSNSRSEMNVSTLELGDSALYLCASSPTGPSNQPQHFGDGTRLSIL.

In this sample, this clonotype turned up many times. J is TRBJ2-1 and V is TRBV15; TRBD2 matches 7 bases. The junction had 2 bases not matched to a gene; V was cut back by 0 bases and J by 6 bases. Germline CDR1 LNHNV, CDR2 YYDKDF (reference sequence). This CDR3 is built from 14 residues. The CDR3 DNA sequence: TGTGCCACCAGCAGAGATGCGGGGGTCAATGAGCAGTTCTTC. As protein: CATSRDAGVNEQFF. Variable domain in full (rest from reference TRBV15 and TRBJ2-1): DAMVIQNPRYQVTQFGKPVTLSCSQTLNHNVMYWYQQKSSQAPKLLFHYYDKDFNNEADTPDNFQSRRPNTSFCFLDIRSPGLGDTAMYLCATSRDAGVNEQFFGPGTRLTVL.

This clonotype occurred many times. The chain joins TRBV20-1 to TRBJ2-6; 9 positions agree with TRBD1. This CDR3 contains 16 residues. Looked up from germline, CDR1 is DFQATT and CDR2 is SNEGSKA (reference sequence). J was trimmed by 0 bases and V by 6 bases; bases with no gene match: 6. The CDR3: CSAPDRGISGANVLTF. CDR3 DNA: TGCAGTGCCCCCGACAGGGGGATCTCTGGGGCCAACGTCCTGACTTTC.

This clonotype was found many times. V and J are TRBV20-1 and TRBJ2-1; 11 bases fit TRBD2. Unmatched junction bases numbered 13, after V lost 2 bases and J lost 7 bases. Germline assignment: CDR1 DFQATT and CDR2 SNEGSKA (reference sequence). This CDR3 contains 17 residues. The CDR3 is CSARLNSGRALLNEQFF. For the CDR3, the DNA is TGCAGTGCTAGATTGAATAGCGGGAGGGCTCTTTTGAATGAGCAGTTCTTC.

This clonotype was counted at least ten times. The chain links TRBV7-8 to TRBJ2-4; weak D call: TRBD1 (5 bases). CDR1 SGHVS and CDR2 FQNEAQ come from the germline V gene. V lost 1 base and J lost 4, with 8 bases in between. The CDR3 contains 14 residues. The CDR3 region is CASSLVRQKNIQYF. The CDR3 coding sequence is TGTGCCAGCAGCTTAGTAAGACAGAAAAACATTCAGTACTTC.

This clonotype was counted ten times or more. The gene calls are TRBV5-1 and TRBJ2-4, with 7 bases aligning to TRBD1. Germline CDR1 is SGHRS and CDR2 is YFSETQ. Germline trimming cut 4 bases from V and 5 bases from J; bases unmatched to any gene: 6. The CDR3 is 14 residues long. CDR3 sequence (DNA): TGCGCCAGCAGCCCGGGACAGACCGAAAACATTCAGTACTTC. Amino acids: CASSPGQTENIQYF. The whole variable domain, filled in from reference TRBV5-1 and TRBJ2-4, reads KAGVTQTPRYLIKTRGQQVTLSCSPISGHRSVSWYQQTPGQGLQFLFEYFSETQRNKGNFPGRFSGRQFSNSRSEMNVSTLELGDSALYLCASSPGQTENIQYFGAGTRLSVL.

This clonotype was recorded many times. J is TRBJ2-2 and V is TRBV11-2; D is unresolved. With 3 bases removed from V and 7 bases from J, the gap between germline ends came to 6 bases. This CDR3 is 12 amino acids long. The germline V gene has CDR1 SGHAT and CDR2 FQNNGV. CDR3 amino acids: CASSFFIGELFF. The DNA of the CDR3 is TGTGCCAGCAGCTTCTTTATCGGGGAGCTGTTTTTT. Full variable domain (rest looked up from reference TRBV11-2 and TRBJ2-2): EAGVAQSPRYKIIEKRQSVAFWCNPISGHATLYWYQQILGQGPKLLIQFQNNGVVDDSQLPKDRFSAERLKGVDSTLKIQPAKLEDSAVYLCASSFFIGELFFGEGSRLTVL.

This clonotype was observed many times. The chain joins TRBV5-1 to TRBJ2-1; 11 bases are a match to TRBD1. Germline V CDR1 and CDR2: SGHRS, YFSETQ. This CDR3 comprises 17 residues. The ends lost 5 bases at V and 6 bases at J; junction bases unmatched: 13. The CDR3 DNA is TGCGCCAGCAGGGGGAGGGAGGGGACAGGGGGATCCAATGAGCAGTTCTTC. It translates to CASRGREGTGGSNEQFF.

At least ten counts were recorded for this clonotype. V gene TRBV20-1 combines with J gene TRBJ1-2, with D unresolved. Between the trimmed V and J ends, which lost 3 bases and 4 bases, there was a span of 9 bases. The CDR3 is 12 amino acids. Germline V gene sequence: CDR1 DFQATT, CDR2 SNEGSKA (reference sequence). CDR3 coding DNA: TGCAGTGCTAGTACCCGTCCCTATGGCTACACCTTC. Amino acids: CSASTRPYGYTF.

Ten or more counts support this clonotype. The chain uses TRBV11-2 and TRBJ1-5; D uncertain. CDR1 is SGHAT, CDR2 FQNNGV, per germline. V was cut by 3 bases and J by 4 bases, with 4 bases left in between. The CDR3 extends over 12 amino acids. This CDR3 is CASSFPNQPQHF. The CDR3 region has the DNA TGTGCCAGCAGCTTCCCAAATCAGCCCCAGCATTTT.

V gene TRBV7-9 combines with J gene TRBJ2-1; TRBD2 might be the D (5 bases). Germline CDR1 reads SEHNR; CDR2 reads FQNEAQ (reference sequence). The CDR3 has 16 amino acids. Trimming removed 3 bases from V and 6 bases from J, with 18 bases in between. This CDR3 is CASSFKDSGYRNEQFF. CDR3 nucleotides: TGTGCCAGCAGCTTTAAGGACTCTGGCTATCGCAATGAGCAGTTCTTC.

V usage is TRBV20-1 and J usage is TRBJ1-5; possible D gene TRBD1, 6 bases. Trimming shortened V by 2 bases and J by 4 bases, and 6 bases separated the two germline ends. Per the germline V gene, CDR1 is DFQATT and CDR2 is SNEGSKA (reference sequence). The CDR3 sequence is 12 residues long. CDR3: CSARQGNQPQHF. CDR3 coding DNA: TGCAGTGCTAGACAGGGGAATCAGCCCCAGCATTTT.

This clonotype has a count of ten or more. Written as DNA, the CDR3 is TGCAGTGCTAGAGATTGGGGACAGGGTGCGGAGCAGTACTTC. This encodes CSARDWGQGAEQYF. This chain links TRBV20-1 with TRBJ2-7, with 9 bases aligning to TRBD1. This CDR3 has 14 amino acids. J gave up 7 bases and V 0 bases, and 7 bases lay outside the gene matches. CDR1 is DFQATT, CDR2 SNEGSKA, per germline (reference sequence).

Many counts were recorded for this clonotype. This CDR3 is CASSKVGQGLETQYF. Written as DNA, the CDR3 is TGTGCCAGCAGCAAAGTAGGACAGGGGTTGGAGACCCAGTACTTC. The genes are TRBV21-1 and TRBJ2-5; whether TRBD1, the table's D call, matches the DNA was not checked. TRBV21-1 is marked as a pseudogene. The CDR3 has 15 amino acids.

With respect to this clonotype: The germline gene is not matched at one end of the junction; a read error may be the cause. The rearrangement joins TRBV2 to TRBJ1-6; D remains unclear. This CDR3 spans 12 amino acids. The germline gives CDR1 SNHLY, CDR2 FYNNEI. The CDR3 spells CDSSTSGAPLHF. DNA for the CDR3: TGTGACAGCTCCACAAGCGGGGCACCCCTCCACTTT.

This clonotype was seen at least ten times. J is TRBJ2-1 and V is TRBV12-3 or TRBV12-4; a weak D match, TRBD2 (5 bases). CDR3 length: 15 residues. Deletions cut 0 bases from V and 5 bases from J, with 11 bases between. This CDR3 is CASSLARLADNEQFF. CDR3 sequence (DNA): TGTGCCAGCAGTTTAGCGCGGCTAGCCGACAATGAGCAGTTCTTC.

This clonotype was observed at least ten times. CDR3 region: CSARGAGGEGQPQHF. In DNA form, the CDR3 reads TGCAGTGCTAGAGGAGCCGGGGGGGAGGGTCAGCCCCAGCATTTT. The chain uses TRBV20-1 and TRBJ1-5; D is possibly TRBD1 (5 bases). Germline CDR1 is DFQATT and CDR2 is SNEGSKA (reference sequence). Deletions cut 1 base from V and 6 bases from J, with 16 bases between. The CDR3 consists of 15 residues.